This T cell receptor beta chain was identified during a study of T cells after yellow fever vaccination. Study findings and constraints: The secondary response peaked faster, at day 5 versus 15, but was weaker.

TCRdb reprocessed the 5' RACE reads with MiXCR, giving one entry per CDR3 protein. The sample has over 150,000 distinct CDR3 sequences; about 7% are singletons. About this clonotype: What it binds is unknown.

After removal of 6 bases from V and 5 bases from J, the junction contained 20 bases not matched to a gene. The germline CDR1 and CDR2 sequences are SGHKS and YYEKEE (reference sequence). CDR3 length: 18 amino acids. The V gene is TRBV5-5, the J gene TRBJ2-1; 7 bases are a match to TRBD2. Here the sequenced sample was CD4+ T cells sorted from PBMCs, taken around 5 days after the first yellow fever vaccination. The source is a man aged 18 to 35 who received the YFV17D yellow fever vaccine. The DNA for the CDR3 is TGTGCCAGCACGCTGACTAGCCGGGGTGTAGGGCAGAACAATGAGCAGTTCTTC. Translating it yields CASTLTSRGVGQNNEQFF.